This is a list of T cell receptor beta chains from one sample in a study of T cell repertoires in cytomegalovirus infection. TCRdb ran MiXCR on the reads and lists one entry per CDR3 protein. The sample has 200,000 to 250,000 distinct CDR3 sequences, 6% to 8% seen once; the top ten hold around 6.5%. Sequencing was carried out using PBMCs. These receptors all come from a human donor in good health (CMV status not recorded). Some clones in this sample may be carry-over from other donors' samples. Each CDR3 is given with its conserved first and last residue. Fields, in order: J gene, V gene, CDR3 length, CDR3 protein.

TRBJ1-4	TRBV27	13	CASRSHGNEKLFF
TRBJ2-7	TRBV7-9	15	CASSFGRGSYDEQYF
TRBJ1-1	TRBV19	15	CASSIGDRVNTEAFF
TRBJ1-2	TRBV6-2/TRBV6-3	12	CASSKPGQAYTF
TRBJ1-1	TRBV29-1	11	CSVGSYTEAFF
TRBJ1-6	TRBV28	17	CASSRGGTVNYNSPLHF
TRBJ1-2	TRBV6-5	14	CASSYSTGVGGYTF
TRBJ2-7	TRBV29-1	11	CSVGTEAEQYF
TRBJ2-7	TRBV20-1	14	CSPIVRDRVHEQYF
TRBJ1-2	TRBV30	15	CAWLPPDAANYGYTF
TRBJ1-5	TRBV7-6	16	CASSLAGGDRNQPQHF
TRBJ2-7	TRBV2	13	CASNENRPGEQYF
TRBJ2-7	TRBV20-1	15	CSARWDRGLGNEQYF
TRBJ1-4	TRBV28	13	CASSPRANEKLFF
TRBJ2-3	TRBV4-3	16	CASSQDSTSGPDTQYF
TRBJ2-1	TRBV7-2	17	CASSLAFSGGTYNEQFF
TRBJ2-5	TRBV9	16	CASSLLGGGSQETQYF
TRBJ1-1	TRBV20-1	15	CSAIRAGGLNTEAFF
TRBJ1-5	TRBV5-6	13	CASSPFGDQPQHF
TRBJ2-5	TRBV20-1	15	CSARSRTGGEETQYF
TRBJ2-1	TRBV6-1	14	CASKRREGSHEQFF
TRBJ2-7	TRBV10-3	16	CAISESASGGNYEQYF
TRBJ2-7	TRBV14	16	CASSQRNNRRISEQYF
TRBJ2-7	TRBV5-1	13	CASSLRDTQEQYF
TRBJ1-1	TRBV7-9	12	CASMDRNTEAFF
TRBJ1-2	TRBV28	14	CASSQYDSNYGYTF
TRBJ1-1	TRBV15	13	CATSREPDTEAFF
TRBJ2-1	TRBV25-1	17	CASSKTSGGRMYNEQFF
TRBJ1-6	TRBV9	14	CASSETGDNSPLHF
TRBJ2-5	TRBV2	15	CASSEMGQGLQTQYF
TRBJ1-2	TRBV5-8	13	CASEGWGERGYTF
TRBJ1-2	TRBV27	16	CASSMGRGYSNYGYTF
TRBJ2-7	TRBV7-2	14	CASSFAGGPYEQYF
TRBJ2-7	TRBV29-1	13	CSVEGRTTYEQYF
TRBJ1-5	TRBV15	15	CATSIGGKSDQPQHF
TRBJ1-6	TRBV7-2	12	CASSLYSQPLHF
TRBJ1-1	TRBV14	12	CASSPLTVEAFF
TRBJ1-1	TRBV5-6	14	CASSRPGAGAEAFF
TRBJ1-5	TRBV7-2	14	CASSLEQGNQPQHF
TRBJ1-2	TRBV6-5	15	CASSYSLLGNYGYTF
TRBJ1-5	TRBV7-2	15	CASSTWGDNNQPQHF
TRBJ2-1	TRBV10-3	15	CAISESGQIRNEQFF
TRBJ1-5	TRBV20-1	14	CSAPETGNNQPQHF
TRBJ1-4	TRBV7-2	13	CASSSATNEKLFF
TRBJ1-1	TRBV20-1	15	CSAPRGPNRDTEAFF
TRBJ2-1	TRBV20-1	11	CSARLGRGQFF
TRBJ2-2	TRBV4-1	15	CASSQYRGDTGELFF
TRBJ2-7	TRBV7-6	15	CASSKTGGAYHEQYF
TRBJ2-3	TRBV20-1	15	CSARPRQGGADTQYF
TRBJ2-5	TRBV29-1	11	CSVRSGETQYF
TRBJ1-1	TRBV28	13	CASSFGQVYEAFF
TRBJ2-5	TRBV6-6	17	CASSYSGTSGNQETQYF
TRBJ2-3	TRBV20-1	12	CSARGPTHTQYF